The T cell receptor (beta chain) described here comes from a study of human T cells and chemical hapten exposure. TCRdb used MiXCR to reprocess the RACE reads, holding one entry per CDR3 protein. This repertoire shows more than 90,000 distinct CDR3 sequences, approximately 10% found once; its top ten account for around 2.3%. The time point denotes: patch test 1, 2 weeks after DPC sensitization. The treatment denotes: therapeutic diphenylcyclopropenone sensitization with weekly scalp DPC. The CDR3 length is 16 residues. Unmatched junction bases numbered 7, after V lost 6 bases and J lost 1 base. Germline CDR1 reads MNHNY; CDR2 reads SVGAGI (reference sequence).

The origin of this receptor is a man aged 35-49 years with alopecia areata. Some clones in this sample may be carry-over from other donors' samples. This specimen consisted of whole blood, obtained in connection with sensitization to the hapten diphenylcyclopropenone (DPC). The gene calls are TRBV6-6 and TRBJ2-2; 8 positions agree with TRBD1. CDR3 sequence: CASSRDRGGNTGELFF. The CDR3 region has the DNA TGTGCCAGCAGCCGAGACAGGGGAGGGAACACCGGGGAGCTGTTTTTT.